Listed below are T cell receptor beta chains from one sample, sequenced in a study of blood T cell repertoires in COVID-19. Generated by immunoSEQ multiplex PCR, the TCRdb table keeps only in-frame clones and is missing some. Here the sample spans 150,000 to 200,000 clones, around 89% being singletons. The specimen was peripheral blood. The receptors come from a human donor in a cohort sampled during active COVID-19. Each CDR3 is given with its conserved first and last residue. A D gene is named only where the DNA matches it firmly. Some rows mark clone size as missing; the rest say once, few, many or name a class of expanded clone.

J gene	V gene	D gene	clone size	CDR3 DNA	CDR3 protein
TRBJ1-2	TRBV4-1	-	-	TGCGCCAGCAAGGGTGGGGGCCCTTATGGCTACACCTTC	CASKGGGPYGYTF
TRBJ1-1	TRBV29-1	TRBD1	-	TGCAGCGTGCCGGGACAGGGGACCATGAACACTGAAGCTTTCTTT	CSVPGQGTMNTEAFF
TRBJ2-7	TRBV29-1	TRBD2	-	TGCAGCGTTGAGCGGGAGGGAGCCTACGAGCAGTACTTC	CSVEREGAYEQYF
TRBJ2-1	TRBV19	TRBD2	few	TGTGCCAGTAGTCGGCTAGCGGGAGTTTACAATGAGCAGTTCTTC	CASSRLAGVYNEQFF
TRBJ2-7	TRBV7-9	TRBD2	once	TGTGCCAGCAGCTTAGGGCTAGCGGGGAGCTCCTACGAGCAGTACTTC	CASSLGLAGSSYEQYF
TRBJ2-7	TRBV6-4	-	-	TGTGCCAGCAGTGGGCCCGCCGGCGGGGTCGCCCTCTACGAGCAGTACTTC	CASSGPAGGVALYEQYF
TRBJ1-2	TRBV19	-	-	TGTGCCAGTAGTGCTACAGGGATTGGTAACTATGGCTACACCTTC	CASSATGIGNYGYTF
TRBJ1-3	TRBV2	-	-	TGTGCCAGCACTAACTCCCCACAGACTGGAAACACCATATATTTT	CASTNSPQTGNTIYF
TRBJ2-2	TRBV4-3	TRBD2	-	TGCGCCAGCAGCCCACTAGCGGGAGGGAACACCGGGGAGCTGTTTTTT	CASSPLAGGNTGELFF
TRBJ1-2	TRBV5-6	-	-	TGTGCCAGCAGCTTGACTCAGGGTGGTGGCTACACCTTC	CASSLTQGGGYTF
TRBJ2-7	TRBV29-1	TRBD2	once	TGCAGCGCTTCACTAGCGGGAGAGCCCTACGAGCAGTACTTC	CSASLAGEPYEQYF
TRBJ1-2	TRBV7-2	TRBD1	-	TGTGCCAGCAGCCTCCGGACAGGGGCGCTCACCTTCTATGGCTACACCTTC	CASSLRTGALTFYGYTF
TRBJ1-2	TRBV27	-	-	TGTGCCAGCAGAAACAGGGATAACTATGGCTACACCTTC	CASRNRDNYGYTF
TRBJ1-2	TRBV7-9	-	-	TGTGCCAGCAGCCACAGGGCCAGACGGTATGGCTACACCTTC	CASSHRARRYGYTF
TRBJ2-2	TRBV13	TRBD2	-	TGTGCCAGCAGCCTCCCGATGTTTAGCGGGGGGGCCGCAGGAACGGCCGGGGAGCTGTTTTTT	CASSLPMFSGGAAGTAGELFF
TRBJ2-1	TRBV5-1	TRBD2	-	TGCGCCAGCAGCTTGGTGGGACTAGAGCAGTTCTTC	CASSLVGLEQFF
TRBJ1-4	TRBV5-6	TRBD1	-	TGTGCCAGCAGCTCGGACAGGTATAATGAAAAACTGTTTTTT	CASSSDRYNEKLFF
TRBJ1-2	TRBV10-3	TRBD1	-	TGTGCCATCACCTCGGGACAGACAAACGCTAACTATGGCTACACCTTC	CAITSGQTNANYGYTF
TRBJ1-1	TRBV29-1	-	-	TGCAGCGCCTTGATGGGGCATAAGACTGAAGCTTTCTTT	CSALMGHKTEAFF
TRBJ2-1	TRBV7-9	TRBD2	-	TGTGCCAGCAGCTTAGACGGCGGGAGCTACAATGAGCAGTTCTTC	CASSLDGGSYNEQFF
TRBJ1-5	TRBV4-2	-	-	TGTGCCAGCAGCCAGAATACAGGGAATCAGCCCCAGCATTTT	CASSQNTGNQPQHF
TRBJ2-1	TRBV2	-	once	TGTGCCAGCAGTGTTCTAGCGTCCGACGAGTTCTTC	CASSVLASDEFF
TRBJ1-2	TRBV4-2	-	-	TGTGCCAGCAGCCCCCCCCGGGGCTATGGCTACACCTTC	CASSPPRGYGYTF
TRBJ1-1	TRBV2	-	-	TGTGCCACCATGCAGGGGTACAGGGCCCAAGCTGAAGCTTTCTTT	CATMQGYRAQAEAFF
TRBJ2-2	TRBV9	TRBD2	once	TGTGCCAGCAGCAAAACTAGCGGGGGGTACACCGGGGAGCTGTTTTTT	CASSKTSGGYTGELFF
TRBJ1-5	TRBV5-1	-	once	TGCGCCAGCAGCTCCACAGGCGATCAGCCCCAGCATTTT	CASSSTGDQPQHF
TRBJ2-3	TRBV18	-	few	TGTGCCAGCTCATCGCGATTCACAGATACGCAGTATTTT	CASSSRFTDTQYF
TRBJ1-4	TRBV28	-	few	TGTGCCAGCAGTTTATGGGGGGCCGGGAAACTGTTTTTT	CASSLWGAGKLFF
TRBJ1-1	TRBV3-1/TRBV3-2	-	-	TGTGCCAGCAGCCAAAAGGGGAAGGGTACTGAAGCTTTCTTT	CASSQKGKGTEAFF
TRBJ2-3	TRBV7-6	TRBD1	once	TGTGCCAGCAGCCTGGGACAGTCGAGCACAGATACGCAGTATTTT	CASSLGQSSTDTQYF
TRBJ1-6	TRBV5-6	-	-	TGTGCCAGCAGCCAACAGAATTCACCCCTCCACTTT	CASSQQNSPLHF
TRBJ2-7	TRBV10-3	TRBD2	-	TGTGCCATCAGCCCGACTAGCGTCTCCTACGAGCAGTACTTC	CAISPTSVSYEQYF
TRBJ1-1	TRBV9	TRBD1	-	TGTGCCAGCAGCGCCGGGACAGGGATTCCCACTGAAGCTTTCTTT	CASSAGTGIPTEAFF
TRBJ2-3	TRBV9	TRBD2	-	TGTGCCAGCAGCGAGTCTCTCGCGGGGGGCTTTAGCACAGATACGCAGTATTTT	CASSESLAGGFSTDTQYF
TRBJ1-3	TRBV9	-	few	TGTGCCAGCAGCCACGGAAGGGCCTCGGGGAACACCATATATTTT	CASSHGRASGNTIYF
TRBJ1-5	TRBV19	-	-	TGTGCCAGTATGGCGGATACTAGCAATCAGCCCCAGCATTTT	CASMADTSNQPQHF
TRBJ1-1	TRBV7-9	-	-	TGTGCCAGCAGCTTCCCCAGGAACACTGAAGCTTTCTTT	CASSFPRNTEAFF
TRBJ2-4	TRBV5-1	TRBD1	-	TGCGCCAGCAGCTGGAATTTGGACAGGAATGACAAAAACATTCAGTACTTC	CASSWNLDRNDKNIQYF
TRBJ1-1	TRBV15	-	-	TGTGCCACAGGAAAGGCAGGCCAGGGGAACACTGAAGCTTTCTTT	CATGKAGQGNTEAFF
TRBJ1-6	TRBV3-1/TRBV3-2	-	few	TGTGCCAGCAGCCCCACGGGGCAGGGGCGGAATTCACCCCTCCACTTT	CASSPTGQGRNSPLHF
TRBJ1-3	TRBV28	TRBD1	-	TGTGCCAGCAGTGTCCCCACAGGGGCCGGAAACACCATATATTTT	CASSVPTGAGNTIYF
TRBJ2-7	TRBV7-9	TRBD2	few	TGTGCCAGCAGCTATAGCGGGAGTAAGCAGTACTTC	CASSYSGSKQYF
TRBJ1-2	TRBV6-6	-	-	TGTGCCAGCACGGGTTTTAGTATGGCTGGCTACACCTTC	CASTGFSMAGYTF
TRBJ2-7	TRBV6-2/TRBV6-3	-	-	TGTGCCAGCAGTTACTCGGGCACTTTAACGTCCTACGAGCAGTACTTC	CASSYSGTLTSYEQYF
TRBJ1-1	TRBV18	TRBD1	-	TGTGCCAGCTCACCACGCGACAGGGGATACGGGGGCACTGAAGCTTTCTTT	CASSPRDRGYGGTEAFF
TRBJ2-1	TRBV5-5	-	-	TGTGCCAGCAGCGTACAGGAAGGTCTCTACAATGAGCAGTTCTTC	CASSVQEGLYNEQFF
TRBJ2-5	TRBV6-2/TRBV6-3	TRBD2	-	TGTGCCAGCAGTAGTAGCGGGGTGGAGGGAGAGACCCAGTACTTC	CASSSSGVEGETQYF
TRBJ1-4	TRBV10-2	-	-	TGCGCCAGCAGTGAGGACAGAAAACTGTTTTTT	CASSEDRKLFF
TRBJ1-6	TRBV9	-	-	TGTGCCAGCAGGTCGGATAATTCACCCCTCCACTTT	CASRSDNSPLHF
TRBJ2-7	TRBV6-5	TRBD1	-	TGTGCCAGCTCCCCAGGGGGCACAGCTTACGAGCAGTACTTC	CASSPGGTAYEQYF
TRBJ1-5	TRBV21-1	-	once	TGTGCCAGCAGCATCCTAAAAAGACAGGGAAGAGGGAATCAGCCCCAGCATTTT	CASSILKRQGRGNQPQHF
TRBJ1-6	TRBV3-1/TRBV3-2	-	-	TGTGCCAGCAGCCAAGAGCCTGCGGGTTCACCCCTCCACTTT	CASSQEPAGSPLHF
TRBJ2-5	TRBV5-6	TRBD1	-	TGTGCCAGCAGCTTTAACAGGGGTCAGACCCAGTACTTC	CASSFNRGQTQYF
TRBJ2-2	TRBV6-2/TRBV6-3	TRBD2	-	TGTGCCAGCAGTTACCCCGGATTGCGGGAGAAGGGCGGGGAGCTGTTTTTT	CASSYPGLREKGGELFF
TRBJ1-2	TRBV27	TRBD1	-	TGTGCCAGTTGGACAGGGGCTGGCTACACCTTC	CASWTGAGYTF
TRBJ2-5	TRBV5-1	TRBD2	-	TGCGCCAGCAGCTTGTCAGCTAGCGGGCCACAAGAGACCCAGTACTTC	CASSLSASGPQETQYF
TRBJ1-1	TRBV9	-	-	TGTGCCAGCAGCGGAGGGGACACCTTGACCACTGAAGCTTTCTTT	CASSGGDTLTTEAFF
TRBJ2-2	TRBV27	TRBD2	-	TGTGCCAGCAGTTTCGGGGGGGTGACGAACACCGGGGAGCTGTTTTTT	CASSFGGVTNTGELFF
TRBJ1-6	TRBV19	-	once	TGTGCCAGTAGTCGGCGAGGGCCGGCTGATTCACCCCTCCACTTT	CASSRRGPADSPLHF
TRBJ1-2	TRBV7-9	-	-	TGTGCCAGCAGCTTACTCTTAAACTATGGCTACACCTTC	CASSLLLNYGYTF